Following are 5 T cell receptor beta chains from one sample sequenced in a study of blood T cell repertoires in COVID-19. Sequencing used immunoSEQ multiplex PCR; TCRdb keeps in-frame clones, though not all of them. In the table there are about 78,000 clones, over 70% of which are singletons. The specimen sequenced was peripheral blood. These receptor sequences come from a human donor in a cohort sampled during active COVID-19.

The chain employs TRBV2 and TRBJ2-3; D may be TRBD1 (6 bases). The CDR3 spans 16 residues. V was pared by 6 bases and J by 6 bases, with 22 bases between. In germline, CDR1 is SNHLY, CDR2 FYNNEI. Here the CDR3 DNA reads TGTGCCAGCAGACTCGCCGGGACATCTGGGGGTGATACGCAGTATTTT. Its translation: CASRLAGTSGGDTQYF.

The genes are TRBV7-9 and TRBJ2-6, with D unclear. The CDR3 runs 16 residues. CDR1 SEHNR and CDR2 FQNEAQ come from the germline V gene (reference sequence). Trimming took off 5 bases at V and 0 bases at J, with 11 bases between the two ends. The CDR3 protein is CASSVMVSSGANVLTF. The CDR3 DNA reads TGTGCCAGCAGCGTCATGGTGAGCTCTGGGGCCAACGTCCTGACTTTC.

This clone is labeled as large. J is TRBJ2-3 and V is TRBV25-1, with D unclear. Between the trimmed V and J ends, which lost 8 bases and 3 bases, there was a span of 6 bases. Germline-derived CDR1 and CDR2 are MGHDK and SYGVNS. This CDR3 contains 11 residues. CDR3: CASRQTDTQYF. The DNA of the CDR3 is TGTGCCAGCCGCCAGACAGATACGCAGTATTTT.

The chain has TRBV9 and TRBJ2-7; D possibly corresponds to TRBD2 (7 bases). The CDR3 runs 15 residues. CDR1 is SGDLS, CDR2 YYNGEE, per germline. V was pared by 4 bases and J by 3 bases, with 17 bases between. The CDR3, as DNA: TGTGCCAGCAGCCCTCGGGGGGCGGGGTACTACGAGCAGTACTTC. It is translated as CASSPRGAGYYEQYF.

This chain's CDR3 is CASSLTPISGGSTDTQYF. The CDR3 region has the DNA TGTGCCAGCAGCTTAACGCCTATTAGCGGGGGATCCACAGATACGCAGTATTTT. The V gene is TRBV7-3, the J gene TRBJ2-3; 9 bases align to TRBD2. This CDR3 is 18 amino acids long. The germline V gene encodes CDR1 SGHTA and CDR2 FQGTGA. Losses at the gene ends were 0 bases for V and 2 bases for J; bases not matched to a gene: 9. Full variable domain (missing parts from reference TRBV7-3 and TRBJ2-3): GAGVSQTPSNKVTEKGKYVELRCDPISGHTALYWYRQSLGQGPEFLIYFQGTGAADDSGLPNDRFFAVRPEGSVSTLKIQRTERGDSAVYLCASSLTPISGGSTDTQYFGPGTRLTVL.